A selection of T cell receptor beta chains follows, all from one sample in a study of blood T cell repertoires in COVID-19. Measured with immunoSEQ multiplex PCR; TCRdb has only the in-frame clones, and not every one. The table shows 200,000 to 250,000 clones, with around 90% occurring only once. Source material: PBMCs or T cells enriched from blood (not recorded which). The origin of the receptors is a woman aged 45-60 years with acute COVID-19. CDR3s leave out the opening cysteine and the closing phenylalanine or tryptophan.

>TRBJ1-6|TRBV6-6
ASSPKASPGGASPLH
>TRBJ2-2|TRBV24-1
ATSQGENTGELF
>TRBJ1-1|TRBV7-3
ASSLSGGLNTEAF
>TRBJ2-7|TRBV28
ASSLWGTGRGSYEQY
>TRBJ2-7|TRBV28
ASSFYRGLSYEQY
>TRBJ2-7|TRBV4-2
ASSQGESGTAREQY
>TRBJ2-1|TRBV2
ASTWTSRGNEQF
>TRBJ2-5|TRBV11-3
ASSLAGSQETQY
>TRBJ1-5|TRBV7-9
ASSSARLTTGLNQPQH
>TRBJ2-2|TRBV19
ASTPLASTNTGELF
>TRBJ2-1|TRBV5-1
ASSSGTSLNEQF
>TRBJ2-7|TRBV5-1
ASSLGTIERENCN
>TRBJ2-7|TRBV25-1
ASRSSGSYEQY
>TRBJ2-1|TRBV19
ASSFPGLVYNEQF
>TRBJ2-5|TRBV19
ASGTTYQETQY
>TRBJ2-3|TRBV6-5
AGSRLAGTTDTQY
>TRBJ1-2|TRBV4-1
ASSTPGQGGHGYT
>TRBJ1-2|TRBV7-8
ASSLERPLTIYGYT
>TRBJ1-5|TRBV10-3
AIAGENQPQH
>TRBJ1-1|TRBV28
ASTDSLNTEAF
>TRBJ2-7|TRBV28
ASSLQAAYEQY
>TRBJ1-3|TRBV6-5
ASSYSKRSSGNTIY
>TRBJ1-2|TRBV28
ASRGGDRDLYGYT
>TRBJ1-2|TRBV2
ASSISFPGDLNYGYT
>TRBJ2-3|TRBV7-2
ASSLARRGLRTDTQY
>TRBJ2-7|TRBV9
ASSAGTLEQQY
>TRBJ2-4|TRBV7-2
ASSPRGTKNIQY
>TRBJ2-3|TRBV6-5
ASRKQTITDTQY
>TRBJ2-5|TRBV5-1
ASSLGLDEETQY
>TRBJ2-1|TRBV7-9
ASSPAVWAYNEQF
>TRBJ2-7|TRBV6-1
ASSEPLGPGFSGYEQY
>TRBJ2-7|TRBV28
ASSSPGQGPYEQY
>TRBJ2-7|TRBV2
AGSSGVAYEQY
>TRBJ2-5|TRBV28
ASSLSGRGAQETQY
>TRBJ2-2|TRBV30
AWSRGLAGEWELF
>TRBJ1-2|TRBV7-9
ASRREDNGYT
>TRBJ1-4|TRBV28
ASRTGAANEKLF
>TRBJ2-7|TRBV6-6
ASSNAQDEQY
>TRBJ2-1|TRBV5-1
ASSFASAPAPRF
>TRBJ1-1|TRBV27
ASRHPRGSEAF
>TRBJ1-2|TRBV6-5
ASSRKGQGNYGYT
>TRBJ2-3|TRBV7-3
ASSLGARHTDTQY
>TRBJ2-7|TRBV13
ASSTTAGGLVSEQY
>TRBJ2-1|TRBV7-9
AGRSSGAFSYNEQF
>TRBJ1-5|TRBV6-4
ASSERLVRINQPQH
>TRBJ1-4|TRBV5-1
ASSLASGMNEKLF
>TRBJ2-7|TRBV19
ASSIGLGRTFEQY
>TRBJ1-2|TRBV6-2/TRBV6-3
ASTPRGNYGYT
>TRBJ2-1|TRBV9
ASSVLAGVLDEQF
>TRBJ1-2|TRBV27
ASSFPGGYGYT
>TRBJ2-5|TRBV9
ASSAVNRGGTQY
>TRBJ2-5|TRBV18
ASSHSGQETQY
>TRBJ1-2|TRBV3-1/TRBV3-2
ASSQHGGRGRYNYGYT
>TRBJ2-7|TRBV11-2
ASSLWGRDPYEQY